The following is a TCR beta chain sequence with its context. This clone has just one count. It has no known antigen specificity. Base qualities are not provided; no much larger clone lies one nucleotide away. This sample stems from a study of blood T cell repertoires in COVID-19 (dated by TCRdb to about 2020). Study-level background: The collaborator samples originated in the United States, Italy and Spain and spanned the acute and convalescent phases of COVID-19. The material from the prospective study consisted of cDNA or gDNA derived from T cells, B-cell-depleted T cells, or PBMCs. The dataset comprised deeply sampled blood TCRbeta repertoires from subjects exposed to, actively infected with, or recovered from COVID-19. The repertoires were released in a freely available public database meant as a resource for research on the immune response to SARS-CoV-2. The samples were drawn from the first 160 participants of the ongoing ImmuneRACE study and from about 1,200 subjects provided by 6 global collaborators. Nearly every sample came with metadata listing a de-identified subject ID, COVID-19 status, age in years and sex. Where HLA class I and class II types were available, the types were taken from metadata supplied by the sample provider, not from assay-based typing.

Whole blood was collected in K2EDTA tubes by collaborating institutions according to the institutions' own protocols. For TCRbeta analysis, collaborators shipped samples as frozen whole blood, isolated PBMCs, or DNA extracted from either of those sample types. From the germline V gene (reference sequence), CDR1 is MNHEY and CDR2 is SMNVEV. V loses 3 bases at its end and J loses 0 bases; junction bases beyond the gene matches: 6. The CDR3, cysteine through phenylalanine, is 18 amino acids long. Only the CDR3 DNA stays, 54 bases, in frame from base 1. TCRbeta CDR3 regions were amplified from genomic DNA using the immunoSEQ Assay, a bias-controlled multiplex PCR. In the authors' own workflow: Nucleated cell counts per sample were estimated from amplification of reference gene primers within the assay. To quantify the absolute abundance of each unique TCRbeta CDR3 rearrangement, sequence reads were collapsed and filtered. For each sample, productive Simpson clonality was calculated as the square root of Simpson's diversity index over productive rearrangements. TCRdb mirrors the immuneACCESS table, restricted to in-frame sequences. Some clones are absent from its copies; in checked studies, under half trace to an unresolved V gene, and the reason for the others is unknown. The D gene and trimming were derived from the DNA, and the V and J assignments and clone size from that table. For this sample the table gives some 150,000 clones, of which roughly 90% were detected only once. The ten most abundant clones make up roughly 4% of the sample.

The investigation overall reported the following: The quantity of clinical and demographic metadata differed by source and by participant and was supplied without curation.

This sequence originates from a woman between 55 and 75 years old with active or convalescent COVID-19. Input material: peripheral blood. The chain uses TRBV27 and TRBJ2-6, with 9 junctional bases fitting TRBD2. Here the CDR3 is given as CASSLETSGYSGANVLTF. The DNA sequence is as follows: TGTGCCAGCAGTTTGGAGACTAGCGGATACTCTGGGGCCAACGTCCTGACTTTC.